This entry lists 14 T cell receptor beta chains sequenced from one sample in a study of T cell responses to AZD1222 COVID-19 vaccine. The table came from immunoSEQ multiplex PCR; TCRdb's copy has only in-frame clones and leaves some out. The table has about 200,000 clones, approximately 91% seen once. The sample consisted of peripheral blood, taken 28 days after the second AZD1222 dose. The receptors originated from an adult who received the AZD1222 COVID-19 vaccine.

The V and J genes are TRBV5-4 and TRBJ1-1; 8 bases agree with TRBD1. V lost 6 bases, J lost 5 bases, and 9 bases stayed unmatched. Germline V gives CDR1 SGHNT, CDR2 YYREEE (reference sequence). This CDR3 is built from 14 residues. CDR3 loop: CASTLGQGETEAFF. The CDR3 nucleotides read TGTGCCAGCACCCTTGGACAGGGCGAGACTGAAGCTTTCTTT.

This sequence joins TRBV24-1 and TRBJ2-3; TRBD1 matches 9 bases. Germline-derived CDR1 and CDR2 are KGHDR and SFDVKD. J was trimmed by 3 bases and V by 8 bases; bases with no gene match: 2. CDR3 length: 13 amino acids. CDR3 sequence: CATTDRGTDTQYF. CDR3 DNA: TGTGCCACCACGGACAGGGGAACAGATACGCAGTATTTT.

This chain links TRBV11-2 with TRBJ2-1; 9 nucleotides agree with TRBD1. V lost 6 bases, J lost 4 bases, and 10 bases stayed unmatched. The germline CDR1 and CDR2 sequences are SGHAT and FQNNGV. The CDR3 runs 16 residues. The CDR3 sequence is CASSYIQGALYNEQFF. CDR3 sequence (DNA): TGTGCCAGCAGTTACATACAGGGGGCACTATACAATGAGCAGTTCTTC.

DNA for the CDR3: TGTGCCGGTCAGACAGGGGGTTCGAACACTGAAGCTTTCTTT. This gives the protein CAGQTGGSNTEAFF. The chain recombines TRBV28 with TRBJ1-1, with 9 bases fitting TRBD1. V shed 11 bases and J 1 base; nucleotides not matched to a gene: 8. Germline V CDR1 and CDR2: MDHEN, SYDVKM. CDR3 length: 14 amino acids.

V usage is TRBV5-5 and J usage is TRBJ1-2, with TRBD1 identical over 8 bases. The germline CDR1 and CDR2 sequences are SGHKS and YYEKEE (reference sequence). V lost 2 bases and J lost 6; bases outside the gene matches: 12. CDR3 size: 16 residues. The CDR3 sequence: CASSLYDRGRGNGYTF. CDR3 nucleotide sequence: TGTGCCAGCAGCTTATATGACAGGGGCCGGGGGAATGGCTACACCTTC.

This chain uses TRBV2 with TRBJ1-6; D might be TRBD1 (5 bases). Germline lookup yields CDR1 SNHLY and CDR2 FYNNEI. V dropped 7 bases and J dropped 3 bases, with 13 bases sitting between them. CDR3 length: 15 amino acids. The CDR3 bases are TGTGCCAGCATACGGGGGAATAACTATAATTCACCCCTCCACTTT. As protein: CASIRGNNYNSPLHF.

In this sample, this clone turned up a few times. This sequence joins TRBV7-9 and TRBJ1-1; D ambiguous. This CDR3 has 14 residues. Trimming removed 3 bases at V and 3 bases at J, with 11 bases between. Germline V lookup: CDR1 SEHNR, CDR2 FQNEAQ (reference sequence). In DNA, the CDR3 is TGTGCCAGCAGCTTCCCCCCCATCGACACTGAAGCTTTCTTT. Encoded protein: CASSFPPIDTEAFF.

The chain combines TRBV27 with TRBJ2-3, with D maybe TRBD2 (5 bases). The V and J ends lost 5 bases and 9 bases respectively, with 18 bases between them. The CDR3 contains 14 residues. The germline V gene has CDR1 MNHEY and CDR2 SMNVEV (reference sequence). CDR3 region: CASSKPGSLRTQYF. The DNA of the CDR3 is TGTGCCAGCAGTAAGCCGGGGTCCCTCAGAACGCAGTATTTT.

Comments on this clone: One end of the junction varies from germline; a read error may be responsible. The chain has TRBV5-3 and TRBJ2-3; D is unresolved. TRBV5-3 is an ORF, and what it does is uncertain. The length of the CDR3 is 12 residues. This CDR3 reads CARSLAKSQTHF. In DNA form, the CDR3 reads TGTGCCAGAAGCTTGGCCAAGTCGCAAACTCATTTT.

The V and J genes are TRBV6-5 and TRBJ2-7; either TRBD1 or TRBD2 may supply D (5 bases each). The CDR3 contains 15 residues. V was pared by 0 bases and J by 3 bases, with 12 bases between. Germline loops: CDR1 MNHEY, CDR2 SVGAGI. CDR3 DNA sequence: TGTGCCAGCAGTTACTCCCCCGGGACGGACTACGAGCAGTACTTC. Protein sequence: CASSYSPGTDYEQYF.

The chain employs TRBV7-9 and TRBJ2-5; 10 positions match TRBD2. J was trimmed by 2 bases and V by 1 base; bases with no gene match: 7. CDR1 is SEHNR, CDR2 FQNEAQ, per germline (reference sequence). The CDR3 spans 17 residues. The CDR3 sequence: CASSLGGSSGSQETQYF. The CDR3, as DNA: TGTGCCAGCAGCTTAGGTGGGTCTAGCGGGAGTCAAGAGACCCAGTACTTC.

The CDR3 region is CASSRTGTEQYF. In DNA, the CDR3 is TGTGCCAGCAGCCGGACAGGGACCGAGCAGTACTTC. This chain uses TRBV11-3 with TRBJ2-7; the match to TRBD1 covers 8 bases. With 5 bases clipped from V and 6 bases from J, the junction kept 3 bases outside the gene matches. CDR3 size: 12 residues. Germline CDR1 SGHNT, CDR2 YENEEA.

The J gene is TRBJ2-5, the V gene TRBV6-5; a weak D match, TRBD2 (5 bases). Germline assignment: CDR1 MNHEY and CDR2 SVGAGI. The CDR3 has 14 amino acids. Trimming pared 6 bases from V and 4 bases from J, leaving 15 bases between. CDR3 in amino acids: CASSPPGIGETQYF. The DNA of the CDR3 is TGTGCCAGCAGCCCCCCGGGGATAGGAGAGACCCAGTACTTC.

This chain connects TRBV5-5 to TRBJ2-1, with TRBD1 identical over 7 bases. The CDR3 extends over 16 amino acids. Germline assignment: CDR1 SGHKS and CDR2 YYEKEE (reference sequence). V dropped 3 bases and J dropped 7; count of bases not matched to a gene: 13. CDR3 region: CASSWYRKTGTNEQFF. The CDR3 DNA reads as TGTGCCAGCAGCTGGTACAGAAAGACAGGGACGAATGAGCAGTTCTTC.